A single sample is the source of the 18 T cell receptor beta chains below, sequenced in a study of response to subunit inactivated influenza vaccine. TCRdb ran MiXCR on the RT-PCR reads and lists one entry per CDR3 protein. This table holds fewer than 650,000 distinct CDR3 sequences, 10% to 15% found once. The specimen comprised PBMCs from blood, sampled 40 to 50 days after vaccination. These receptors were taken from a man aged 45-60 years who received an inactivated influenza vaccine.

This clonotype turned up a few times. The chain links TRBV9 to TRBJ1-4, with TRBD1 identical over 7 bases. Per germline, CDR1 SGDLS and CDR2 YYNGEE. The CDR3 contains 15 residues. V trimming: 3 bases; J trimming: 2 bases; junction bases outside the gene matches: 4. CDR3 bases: TGTGCCAGCAGCGGCACAGGGGCCACTAATGAAAAACTGTTTTTT. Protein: CASSGTGATNEKLFF.

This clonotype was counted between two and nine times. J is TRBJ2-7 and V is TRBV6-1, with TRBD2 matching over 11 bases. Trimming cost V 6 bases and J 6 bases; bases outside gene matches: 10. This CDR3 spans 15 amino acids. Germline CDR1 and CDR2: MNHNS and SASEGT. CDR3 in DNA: TGTGCCAGCAGCGAGCTAGCGGGGGGTGTATCCGAGCAGTACTTC. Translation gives CASSELAGGVSEQYF.

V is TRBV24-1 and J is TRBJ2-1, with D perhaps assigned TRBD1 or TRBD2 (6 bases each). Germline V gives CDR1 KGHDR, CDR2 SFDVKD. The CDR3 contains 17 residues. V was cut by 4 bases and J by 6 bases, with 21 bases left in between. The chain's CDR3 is CATSDGGPGASRNEQFF. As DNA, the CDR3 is TGTGCCACCAGTGACGGCGGACCGGGGGCTTCCCGCAATGAGCAGTTCTTC.

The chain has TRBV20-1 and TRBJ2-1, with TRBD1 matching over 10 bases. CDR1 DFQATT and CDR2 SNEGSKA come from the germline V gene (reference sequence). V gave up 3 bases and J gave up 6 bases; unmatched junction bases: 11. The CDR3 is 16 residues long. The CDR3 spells CSARSFGQGDRNEQFF. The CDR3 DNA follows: TGCAGTGCTAGGAGCTTTGGACAGGGGGATCGCAATGAGCAGTTCTTC.

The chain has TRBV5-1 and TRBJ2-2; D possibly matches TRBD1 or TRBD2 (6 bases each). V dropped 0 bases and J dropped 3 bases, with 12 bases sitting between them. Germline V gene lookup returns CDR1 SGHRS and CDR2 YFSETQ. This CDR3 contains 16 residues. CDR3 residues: CASSLAGGRDTGELFF. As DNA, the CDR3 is TGCGCCAGCAGCTTGGCCGGGGGCAGAGACACCGGGGAGCTGTTTTTT.

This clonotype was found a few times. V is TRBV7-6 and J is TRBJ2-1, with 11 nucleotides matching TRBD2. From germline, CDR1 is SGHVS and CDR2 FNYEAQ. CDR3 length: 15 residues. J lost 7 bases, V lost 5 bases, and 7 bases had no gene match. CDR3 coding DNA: TGTGCCAGCAGCCGTAGCGGGGGGGGGGTGAATGAGCAGTTCTTC. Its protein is CASSRSGGGVNEQFF. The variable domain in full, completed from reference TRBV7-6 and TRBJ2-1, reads GAGVSQSPRYKVTKRGQDVALRCDPISGHVSLYWYRQALGQGPEFLTYFNYEAQQDKSGLPNDRFSAERPEGSISTLTIQRTEQRDSAMYRCASSRSGGGVNEQFFGPGTRLTVL.

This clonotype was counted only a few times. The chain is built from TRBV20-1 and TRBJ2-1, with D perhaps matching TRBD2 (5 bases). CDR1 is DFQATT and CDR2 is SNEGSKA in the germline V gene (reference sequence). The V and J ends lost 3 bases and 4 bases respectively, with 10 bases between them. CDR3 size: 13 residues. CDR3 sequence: CSASLTSYNEQFF. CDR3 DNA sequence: TGCAGTGCTAGTCTCACTAGTTACAATGAGCAGTTCTTC.

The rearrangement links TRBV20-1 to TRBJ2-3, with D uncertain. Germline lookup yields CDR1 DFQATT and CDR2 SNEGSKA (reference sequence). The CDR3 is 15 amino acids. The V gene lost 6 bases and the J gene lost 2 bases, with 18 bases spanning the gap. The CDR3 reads CSALAAVLITDTQYF. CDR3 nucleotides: TGCAGTGCCTTGGCGGCGGTACTTATCACAGATACGCAGTATTTT.

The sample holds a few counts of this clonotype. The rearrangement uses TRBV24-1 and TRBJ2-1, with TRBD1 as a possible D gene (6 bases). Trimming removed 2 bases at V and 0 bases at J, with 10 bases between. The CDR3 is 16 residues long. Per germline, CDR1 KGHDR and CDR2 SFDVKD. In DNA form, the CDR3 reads TGTGCCACCAGTGATTCAGGGGCGAGCTCCTACAATGAGCAGTTCTTC. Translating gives CATSDSGASSYNEQFF.

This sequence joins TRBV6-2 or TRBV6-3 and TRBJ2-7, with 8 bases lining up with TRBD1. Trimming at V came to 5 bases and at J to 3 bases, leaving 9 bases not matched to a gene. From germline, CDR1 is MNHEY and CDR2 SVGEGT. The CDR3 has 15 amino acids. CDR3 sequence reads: CASSPSGQVYYEQYF. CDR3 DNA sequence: TGTGCCAGCAGTCCATCGGGACAGGTATACTACGAGCAGTACTTC.

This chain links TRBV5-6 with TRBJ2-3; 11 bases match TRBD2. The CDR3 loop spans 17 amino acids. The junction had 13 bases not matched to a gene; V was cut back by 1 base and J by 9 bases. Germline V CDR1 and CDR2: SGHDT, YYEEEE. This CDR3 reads CASSLPLAGGHFDTQYF. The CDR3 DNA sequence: TGTGCCAGCAGCTTGCCTCTAGCGGGAGGACATTTCGACACGCAGTATTTT.

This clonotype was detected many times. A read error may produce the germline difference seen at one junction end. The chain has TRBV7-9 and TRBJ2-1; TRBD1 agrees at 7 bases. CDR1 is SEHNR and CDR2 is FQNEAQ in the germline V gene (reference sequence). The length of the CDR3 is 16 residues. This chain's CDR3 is CASSDYPGQSFNEQFF. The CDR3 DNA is TGTGCCAGCAGCGATTACCCGGGACAGTCCTTCAATGAGCAGTTCTTC.

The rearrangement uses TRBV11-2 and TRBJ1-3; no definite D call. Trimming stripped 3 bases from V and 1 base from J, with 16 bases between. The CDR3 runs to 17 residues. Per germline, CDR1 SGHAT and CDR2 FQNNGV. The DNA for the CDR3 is TGTGCCAGCAGCTTGGCTCAGGCCTTACCGTCTGGAAACACCATATATTTT. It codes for CASSLAQALPSGNTIYF.

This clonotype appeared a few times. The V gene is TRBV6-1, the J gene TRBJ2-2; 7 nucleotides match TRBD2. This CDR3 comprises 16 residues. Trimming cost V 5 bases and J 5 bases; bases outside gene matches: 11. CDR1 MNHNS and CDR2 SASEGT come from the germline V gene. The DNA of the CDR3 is TGTGCCAGCAGTCAATTAGCGGGCCTGGGTACCGGGGAGCTGTTTTTT. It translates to CASSQLAGLGTGELFF.

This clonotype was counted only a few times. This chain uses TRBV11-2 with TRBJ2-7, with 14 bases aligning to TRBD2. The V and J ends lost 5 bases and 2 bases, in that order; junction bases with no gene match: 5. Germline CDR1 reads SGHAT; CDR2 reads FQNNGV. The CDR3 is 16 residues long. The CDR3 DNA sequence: TGTGCCAGCAGCCCCGGACTAGCGGGGGGTGCCTACGAGCAGTACTTC. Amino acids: CASSPGLAGGAYEQYF.

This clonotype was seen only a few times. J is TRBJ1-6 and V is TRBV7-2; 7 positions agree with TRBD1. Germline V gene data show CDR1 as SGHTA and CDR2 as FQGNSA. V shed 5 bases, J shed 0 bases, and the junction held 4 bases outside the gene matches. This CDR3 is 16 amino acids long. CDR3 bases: TGTGCCAGCAGCGACAGGGAATTCTCCTATAATTCACCCCTCCACTTT. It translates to CASSDREFSYNSPLHF.

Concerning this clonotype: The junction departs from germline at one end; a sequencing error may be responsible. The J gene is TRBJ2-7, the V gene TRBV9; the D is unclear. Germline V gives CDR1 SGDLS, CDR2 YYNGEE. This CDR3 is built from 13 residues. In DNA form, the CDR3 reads TGTGCCAGCGGCGTAGGTCCGTCGAGCGAGCAGTACTTC. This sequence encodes CASGVGPSSEQYF. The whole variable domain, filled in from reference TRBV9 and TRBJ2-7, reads DSGVTQTPKHLITATGQRVTLRCSPRSGDLSVYWYQQSLDQGLQFLIQYYNGEERAKGNILERFSAQQFPDLHSELNLSSLELGDSALYFCASGVGPSSEQYFGPGTRLTVT.

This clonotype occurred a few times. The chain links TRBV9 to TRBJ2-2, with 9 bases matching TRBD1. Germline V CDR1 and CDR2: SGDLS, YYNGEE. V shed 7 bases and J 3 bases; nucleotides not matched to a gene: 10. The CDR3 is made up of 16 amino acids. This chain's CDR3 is CASDRPGQGDTGELFF. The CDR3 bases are TGTGCCAGCGATCGTCCGGGACAGGGAGACACCGGGGAGCTGTTTTTT.